Sequencing of this TCR beta chain was carried out in a study of T cell clones after liver transplantation. In the study overall: Standard immunosuppression, with no induction, continued until 12-24 months after transplant.

Points on this clone: Other DNA sequences in the sample encode the same CDR3.

CD3+CD4+ and CD3+CD8+ cells were FACS-sorted from thawed unstimulated PBMCs. The method was immunoSEQ multiplex PCR; TCRdb's version includes in-frame clones alone and lacks a portion of them. The sample lists 93,000 or so clones, about 80% occurring once. In germline, CDR1 is SGHTA, CDR2 FQGNSA. This CDR3 has 15 residues. V was pared by 4 bases and J by 4 bases, with 5 bases of the junction left unmatched. This sequence joins TRBV7-2 and TRBJ1-5; 9 nucleotides align to TRBD1. This clonotype was sampled from a human patient who received a liver transplant. The graft donor may have contributed some T cells. The sequenced sample was CD4+ T cells from blood, obtained roughly 50 months after liver transplant. The CDR3 region is CASSSRTGDNQPQHF. The CDR3 nucleotides read TGTGCCAGCAGCTCAAGGACAGGGGATAATCAGCCCCAGCATTTT. Using reference TRBV7-2 and TRBJ1-5 for the parts outside the CDR3, the full variable domain is GAGVSQSPSNKVTEKGKDVELRCDPISGHTALYWYRQSLGQGLEFLIYFQGNSAPDKSGLPSDRFSAERTGGSVSTLTIQRTQQEDSAVYLCASSSRTGDNQPQHFGDGTRLSIL.